This record covers a single TCR beta chain. The PCR ran on 60 Vbeta and 13 Jbeta primers. Sequencing was performed with immunoSEQ multiplex PCR; in TCRdb, only in-frame clones are kept and a portion is missing. The sample gives about 110,000 clones, about 75% of which show up once; 2% to 3% is in the top ten. V was clipped by 4 bases and J by 11 bases, with 17 bases between them. This CDR3 is built from 13 residues. Germline V gene data show CDR1 as SQVTM and CDR2 as ANQGSEA. The data were obtained in a study of cytomegalovirus exposure and HLA in healthy donors. The rearrangement joins TRBV29-1 to TRBJ1-4; maybe TRBD1 (6 bases). The receptor was isolated from a man aged 35 to 55 in good health and CMV-seronegative. The sample taken for sequencing was PBMCs. This chain's CDR3 is CSVVRGVRGKLFF. DNA for the CDR3: TGCAGCGTTGTGCGGGGGGTTAGGGGGAAACTGTTTTTT.